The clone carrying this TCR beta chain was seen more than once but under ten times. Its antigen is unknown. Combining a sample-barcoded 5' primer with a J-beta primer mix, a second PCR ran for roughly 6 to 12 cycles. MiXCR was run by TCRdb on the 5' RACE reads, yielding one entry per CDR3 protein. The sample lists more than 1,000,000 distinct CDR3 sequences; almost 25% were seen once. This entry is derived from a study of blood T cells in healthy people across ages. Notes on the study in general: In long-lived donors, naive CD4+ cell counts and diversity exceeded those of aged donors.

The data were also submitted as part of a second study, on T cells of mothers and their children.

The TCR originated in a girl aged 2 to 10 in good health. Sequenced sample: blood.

The CDR3 DNA reads TGCAGCGTTGAGCCAGAGACGGGGGGGACTGAAGCTTTCTTT. Translating gives CSVEPETGGTEAFF. The V gene is TRBV29-1, the J gene TRBJ1-1; possible D gene TRBD1, 5 bases. V lost 3 bases and J 5 bases, leaving 16 bases between the germline ends. This CDR3 contains 14 residues. Germline-derived CDR1 and CDR2 are SQVTM and ANQGSEA.